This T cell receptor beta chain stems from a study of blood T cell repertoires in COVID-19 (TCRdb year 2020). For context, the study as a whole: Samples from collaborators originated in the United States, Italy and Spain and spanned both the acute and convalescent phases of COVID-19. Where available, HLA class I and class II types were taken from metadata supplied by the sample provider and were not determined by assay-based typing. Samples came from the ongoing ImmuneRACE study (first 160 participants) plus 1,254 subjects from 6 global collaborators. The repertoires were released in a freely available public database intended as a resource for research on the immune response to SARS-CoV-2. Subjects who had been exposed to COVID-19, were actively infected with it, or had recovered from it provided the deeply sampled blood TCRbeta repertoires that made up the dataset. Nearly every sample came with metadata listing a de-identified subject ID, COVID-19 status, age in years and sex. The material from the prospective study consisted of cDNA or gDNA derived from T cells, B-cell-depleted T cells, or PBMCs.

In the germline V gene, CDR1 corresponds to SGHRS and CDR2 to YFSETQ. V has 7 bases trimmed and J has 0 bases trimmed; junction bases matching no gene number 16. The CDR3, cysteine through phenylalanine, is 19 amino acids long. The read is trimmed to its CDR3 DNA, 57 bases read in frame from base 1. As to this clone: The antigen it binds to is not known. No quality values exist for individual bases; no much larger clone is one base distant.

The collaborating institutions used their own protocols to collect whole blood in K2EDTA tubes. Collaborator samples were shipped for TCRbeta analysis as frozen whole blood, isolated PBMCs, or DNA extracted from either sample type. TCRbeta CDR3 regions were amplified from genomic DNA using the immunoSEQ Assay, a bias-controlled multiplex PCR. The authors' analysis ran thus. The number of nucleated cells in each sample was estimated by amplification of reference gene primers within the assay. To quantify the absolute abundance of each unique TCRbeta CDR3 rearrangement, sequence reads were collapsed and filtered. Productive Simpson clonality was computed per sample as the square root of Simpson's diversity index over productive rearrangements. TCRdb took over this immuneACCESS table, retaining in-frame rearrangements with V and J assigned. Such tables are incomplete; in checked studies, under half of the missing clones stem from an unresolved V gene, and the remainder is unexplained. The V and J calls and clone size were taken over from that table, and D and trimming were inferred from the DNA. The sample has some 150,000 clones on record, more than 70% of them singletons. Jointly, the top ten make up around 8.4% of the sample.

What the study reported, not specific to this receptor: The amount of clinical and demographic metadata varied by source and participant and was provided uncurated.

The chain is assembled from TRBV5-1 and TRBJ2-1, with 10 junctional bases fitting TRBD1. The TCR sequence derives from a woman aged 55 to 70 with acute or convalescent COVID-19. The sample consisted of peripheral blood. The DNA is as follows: TGCGCCAGCTGCCCGGGGGGACAGGGGACATGCCCCTCCTACAATGAGCAGTTCTTC. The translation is CASCPGGQGTCPSYNEQFF.